This T cell receptor (beta chain) was documented in a study of blood T cell repertoires in COVID-19. The assay was immunoSEQ multiplex PCR, and TCRdb's table has in-frame clones only and misses some. In the table there are 300,000 to 450,000 clones, over 75% of which are singletons. The sample comprised peripheral blood. This TCR was sampled from a woman between 25 and 40 years old with COVID-19, enrolled during active disease.

The CDR3 spells CATLDSRNYGYTF. DNA of the CDR3: TGTGCCACCCTCGACAGCAGAAACTATGGCTACACCTTC. The chain uses TRBV12-3 or TRBV12-4 and TRBJ1-2; D may be TRBD1 (5 bases). V was trimmed by 10 bases and J by 2 bases, leaving 14 bases between them. This CDR3 spans 13 amino acids.